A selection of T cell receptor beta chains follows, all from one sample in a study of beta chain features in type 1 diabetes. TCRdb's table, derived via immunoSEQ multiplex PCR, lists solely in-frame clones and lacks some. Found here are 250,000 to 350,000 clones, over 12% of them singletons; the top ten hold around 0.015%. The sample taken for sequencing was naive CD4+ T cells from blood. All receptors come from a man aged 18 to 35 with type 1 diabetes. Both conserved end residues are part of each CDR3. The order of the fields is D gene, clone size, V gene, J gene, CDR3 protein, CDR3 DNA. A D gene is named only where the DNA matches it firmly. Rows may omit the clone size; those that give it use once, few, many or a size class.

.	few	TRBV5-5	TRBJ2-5	CASSFTANQETQYF	TGTGCCAGCAGCTTTACAGCTAACCAAGAGACCCAGTACTTC
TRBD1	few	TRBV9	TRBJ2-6	CASRTGSHFSGANVLTF	TGTGCCAGCAGGACAGGGTCCCACTTCTCTGGGGCCAACGTCCTGACTTTC
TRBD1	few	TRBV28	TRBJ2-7	CASRLRTGLPYEQYF	TGTGCCAGCCGGCTTCGGACAGGACTCCCCTACGAGCAGTACTTC
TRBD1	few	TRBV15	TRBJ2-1	CATGQGTSYNEQFF	TGTGCCACCGGACAGGGAACGTCCTACAATGAGCAGTTCTTC
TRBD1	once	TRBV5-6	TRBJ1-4	CASSLGGGRNEKLFF	TGTGCCAGCAGCTTGGGAGGGGGCCGGAATGAAAAACTGTTTTTT
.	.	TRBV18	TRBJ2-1	CASSPPSRGEQFF	TGTGCCAGCTCACCACCGAGCCGAGGTGAGCAGTTCTTC
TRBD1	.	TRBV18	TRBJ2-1	CASSPLDRGGYNEQFF	TGTGCCAGCTCACCCTTGGACAGGGGCGGCTACAATGAGCAGTTCTTC
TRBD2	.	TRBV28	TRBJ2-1	CASSSPSSGRARDEQFF	TGTGCCAGCAGTTCACCTTCTAGCGGGAGGGCCAGGGATGAGCAGTTCTTC
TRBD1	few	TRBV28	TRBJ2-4	CASKTGQQPLLAKNIQYF	TGTGCCAGCAAAACGGGACAGCAACCCTTGCTAGCCAAAAACATTCAGTACTTC
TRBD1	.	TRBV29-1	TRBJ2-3	CSGRQGRGTDTQYF	TGCAGCGGGCGACAGGGTAGAGGCACAGATACGCAGTATTTT
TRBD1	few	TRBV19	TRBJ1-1	CASSTPGQGNTEAFF	TGTGCCAGTAGTACACCGGGACAGGGGAACACTGAAGCTTTCTTT
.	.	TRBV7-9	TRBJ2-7	CASSLVDNNYEQYF	TGTGCCAGCAGCTTAGTTGACAATAACTACGAGCAGTACTTC
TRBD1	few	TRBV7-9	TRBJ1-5	CASSRTGASNQPQHF	TGTGCCAGCAGCCGGACAGGGGCTAGCAATCAGCCCCAGCATTTT
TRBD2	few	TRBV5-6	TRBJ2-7	CASSIPDGGRGPREQYF	TGTGCCAGCAGCATACCTGACGGCGGGAGGGGACCGCGCGAGCAGTACTTC
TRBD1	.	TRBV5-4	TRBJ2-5	CASSLAAGGSPETQYF	TGTGCCAGCAGCTTGGCGGCAGGGGGTTCTCCAGAGACCCAGTACTTC
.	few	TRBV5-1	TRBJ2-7	CASSFRPDNQRSYEQYF	TGCGCCAGCAGCTTTCGGCCAGATAACCAGCGGTCCTACGAGCAGTACTTC
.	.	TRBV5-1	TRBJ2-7	CASSGDTYEQYF	TGCGCCAGCAGCGGCGACACCTACGAGCAGTACTTC
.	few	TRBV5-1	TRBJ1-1	CASYSRAGYTEAFF	TGCGCCAGCTACTCGAGGGCAGGATACACTGAAGCTTTCTTT
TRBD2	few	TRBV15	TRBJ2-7	CATSRDLQLARLPPYEQYF	TGTGCCACCAGCAGAGATCTTCAACTAGCGCGGCTTCCCCCCTACGAGCAGTACTTC
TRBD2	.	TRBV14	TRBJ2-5	CASSGLAMAQYF	TGTGCCAGCAGTGGACTAGCAATGGCCCAGTACTTC
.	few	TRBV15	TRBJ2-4	CATSSWGRGSRNIQYF	TGTGCCACCAGCAGTTGGGGTAGGGGAAGTAGGAACATTCAGTACTTC
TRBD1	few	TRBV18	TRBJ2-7	CASSPGQGISYEQYF	TGTGCCAGCTCACCAGGACAGGGTATATCCTACGAGCAGTACTTC
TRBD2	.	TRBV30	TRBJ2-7	CAWSIFGTSGYYEQYF	TGTGCCTGGAGTATTTTCGGGACTAGCGGTTACTACGAGCAGTACTTC
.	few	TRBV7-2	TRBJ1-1	CASSLFGAANTEAFF	TGTGCCAGCAGCTTATTTGGTGCGGCGAACACTGAAGCTTTCTTT
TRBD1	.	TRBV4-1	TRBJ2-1	CASSQGRQGRSEQFF	TGCGCCAGCAGCCAAGGGAGACAGGGAAGGAGTGAGCAGTTCTTC
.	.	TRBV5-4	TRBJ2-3	CASSLERGTDTQYF	TGTGCCAGCAGCTTAGAGCGAGGGACAGATACGCAGTATTTT
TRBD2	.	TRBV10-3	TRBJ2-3	CAISLAGVADTQYF	TGTGCCATCAGCCTAGCGGGAGTGGCAGATACGCAGTATTTT
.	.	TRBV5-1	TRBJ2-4	CASSPRAPGSRDIQYF	TGCGCCAGCAGCCCCCGAGCGCCGGGATCAAGGGACATTCAGTACTTC
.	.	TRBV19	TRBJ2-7	CASSRTGQYPYEQYF	TGTGCCAGTAGTAGAACTGGACAGTATCCCTACGAGCAGTACTTC